This entry describes one T cell receptor (beta chain). The antigen is not known. This sample is drawn from a study of T cell responses to AZD1222 COVID-19 vaccine. Study outcomes and limitations: There were vaccine-associated CD4 TCRs across spike, dominant at 160-218 and 743-854. Once two AZD1222 doses were given, Spike-specific TCR breadth and depth went up.

Libraries were prepared by immunoSEQ multiplex PCR; TCRdb keeps only in-frame clonotypes and omits some of them. The sample holds about 140,000 clones, more than 85% seen once. The CDR3 sequence is 15 residues long. Trimming removed 0 bases at V and 0 bases at J, with 6 bases between. Germline-derived CDR1 and CDR2 are SGHDN and FVKESK. This chain links TRBV14 with TRBJ2-1; D is unresolved. The TCR comes from an adult in good health. The sequences come from peripheral blood, collected on day 0 of AZD1222 vaccination. The CDR3 region is CASSQDPISYNEQFF. CDR3 DNA: TGTGCCAGCAGCCAAGACCCGATCTCCTACAATGAGCAGTTCTTC.